Listed here is a single TCR beta chain. The investigators sampled blood at baseline, at cycle 4 day 1, and at cycle 7 day 1. The CDR3 has 14 residues. V gave up 4 bases and J gave up 9 bases, with 17 bases separating them. Germline V CDR1 and CDR2: SGDLS, YYNGEE. The sample comes from a study of OX40 agonist ivuxolimab in advanced cancers. Study-wide context: Ivuxolimab, an antibody acting as an agonist of OX40 (CD134), was used to treat patients. Partial response was recorded in three patients: one hepatocellular carcinoma and two cutaneous melanoma cases. Earlier anti-PD-1, anti-PD-L1 or anti-CTLA-4 therapy was permitted; over 35% had received some.

The data were produced by immunoSEQ multiplex PCR, yet TCRdb's version contains in-frame clones alone and is incomplete. The sample records tens of thousands of clones, roughly 89% being singletons. The sequenced sample was CD4+ or CD8+ T cells sorted from blood, obtained in a trial of the OX40 agonist ivuxolimab. The chain carries TRBV9 and TRBJ1-5; the D is unclear. The TCR comes from an adult with an advanced solid tumor such as melanoma, head and neck, liver or kidney cancer. CDR3 protein: CASSPMGEAGPQHF. The CDR3 bases are TGTGCCAGCAGCCCCATGGGTGAGGCCGGGCCCCAGCATTTT. The full variable domain, completed using reference TRBV9 and TRBJ1-5, is DSGVTQTPKHLITATGQRVTLRCSPRSGDLSVYWYQQSLDQGLQFLIQYYNGEERAKGNILERFSAQQFPDLHSELNLSSLELGDSALYFCASSPMGEAGPQHFGDGTRLSIL.